This T cell receptor (beta chain) was sequenced during a study of regulatory T cells in long-lasting Graves disease. Study-level background: By definition, persistent Graves' disease involved antithyroid drugs for over 5 years alongside positive TSH receptor antibodies.

Sample time point: persistent/refractory GD, antithyroid drugs over 5 years with positive TRAb. Isolated PBMC RNA provided the starting material for the TCR library. One endocrinology department in Xi'an, China, was where patients came from. Construction of TCR beta libraries relied on iRepertoire HTBI primers and on Arm-PCR targeting CDR3 regions. TCRdb re-called the multiplex PCR reads through MiXCR, storing one row per CDR3 protein. The table shows roughly 470,000 distinct CDR3 sequences, with roughly 20% occurring only once. The specimen was peripheral blood mononuclear cells (PBMCs), collected when the disease was refractory, from a patient treated with antithyroid drugs. This clonotype originated in a female donor with Graves disease.

CDR3 region: CASSFPATEAFF. The CDR3 DNA reads TGTGCCAGCAGTTTTCCGGCAACTGAAGCTTTCTTT. The rearrangement links TRBV28 to TRBJ1-1, with no clear D. This CDR3 is built from 12 residues. Germline loops: CDR1 MDHEN, CDR2 SYDVKM. The ends were cut back, 3 bases at V and 5 bases at J, with 7 bases in the middle.